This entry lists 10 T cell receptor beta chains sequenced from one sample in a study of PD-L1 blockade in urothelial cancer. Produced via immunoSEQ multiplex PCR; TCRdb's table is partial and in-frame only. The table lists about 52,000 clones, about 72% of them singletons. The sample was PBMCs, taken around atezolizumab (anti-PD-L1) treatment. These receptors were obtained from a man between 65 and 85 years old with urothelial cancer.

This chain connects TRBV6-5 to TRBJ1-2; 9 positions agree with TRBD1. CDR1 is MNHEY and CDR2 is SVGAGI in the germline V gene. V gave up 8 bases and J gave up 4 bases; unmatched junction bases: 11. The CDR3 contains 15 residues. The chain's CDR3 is CASRWKTGGSYGYTF. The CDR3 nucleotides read TGTGCCAGCCGGTGGAAGACAGGGGGGAGCTATGGCTACACCTTC.

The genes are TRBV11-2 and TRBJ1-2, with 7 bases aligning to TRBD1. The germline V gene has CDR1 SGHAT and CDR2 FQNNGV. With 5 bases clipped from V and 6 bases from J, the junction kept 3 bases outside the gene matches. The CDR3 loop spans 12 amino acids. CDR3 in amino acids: CASSRQGNGYTF. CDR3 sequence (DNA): TGTGCCAGCAGCCGACAGGGTAATGGCTACACCTTC. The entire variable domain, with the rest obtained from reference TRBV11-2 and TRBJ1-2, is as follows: EAGVAQSPRYKIIEKRQSVAFWCNPISGHATLYWYQQILGQGPKLLIQFQNNGVVDDSQLPKDRFSAERLKGVDSTLKIQPAKLEDSAVYLCASSRQGNGYTFGSGTRLTVV.

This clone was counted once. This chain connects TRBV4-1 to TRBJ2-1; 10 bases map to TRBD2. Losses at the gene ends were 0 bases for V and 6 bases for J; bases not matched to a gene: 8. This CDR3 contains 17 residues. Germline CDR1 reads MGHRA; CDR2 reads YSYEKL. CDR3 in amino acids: CASSQDETSGNLNEQFF. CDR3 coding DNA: TGCGCCAGCAGCCAAGATGAAACTAGCGGGAACCTCAATGAGCAGTTCTTC.

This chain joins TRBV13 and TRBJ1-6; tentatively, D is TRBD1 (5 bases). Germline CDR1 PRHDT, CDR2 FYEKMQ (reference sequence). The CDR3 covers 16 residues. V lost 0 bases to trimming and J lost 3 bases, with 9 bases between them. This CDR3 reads CASSLGVQGYNSPLHF. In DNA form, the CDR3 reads TGTGCCAGCAGCTTAGGGGTCCAGGGCTATAATTCACCCCTCCACTTT.

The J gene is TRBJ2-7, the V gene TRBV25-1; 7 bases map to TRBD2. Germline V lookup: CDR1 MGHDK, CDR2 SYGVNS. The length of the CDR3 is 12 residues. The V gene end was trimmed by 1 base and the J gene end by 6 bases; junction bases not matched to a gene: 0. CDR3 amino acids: CASSEWGGEQYF. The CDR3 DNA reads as TGTGCCAGCAGTGAATGGGGGGGCGAGCAGTACTTC.

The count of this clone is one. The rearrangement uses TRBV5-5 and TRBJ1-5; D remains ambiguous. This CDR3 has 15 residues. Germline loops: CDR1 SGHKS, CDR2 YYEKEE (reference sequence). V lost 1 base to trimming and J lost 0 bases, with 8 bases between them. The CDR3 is CASSLTWASNQPQHF. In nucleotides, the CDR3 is TGTGCCAGCAGCTTGACATGGGCTAGCAATCAGCCCCAGCATTTT.

The CDR3 DNA sequence: TGTGCCAGCAGTTTTCGGGGAGGAGACTATGGCTACACCTTC. Translating it yields CASSFRGGDYGYTF. The V and J genes are TRBV27 and TRBJ1-2; D not resolved. V lost 3 bases, J lost 3 bases, and 11 bases lay in between. CDR3 length: 14 residues. Germline CDR1 and CDR2: MNHEY and SMNVEV (reference sequence).

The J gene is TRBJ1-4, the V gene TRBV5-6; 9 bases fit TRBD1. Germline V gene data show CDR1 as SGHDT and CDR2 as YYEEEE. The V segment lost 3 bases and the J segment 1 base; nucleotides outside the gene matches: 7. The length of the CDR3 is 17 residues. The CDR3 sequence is CASSSGQGRGTNEKLFF. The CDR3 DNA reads TGTGCCAGCAGCTCCGGACAGGGGAGGGGAACTAATGAAAAACTGTTTTTT.

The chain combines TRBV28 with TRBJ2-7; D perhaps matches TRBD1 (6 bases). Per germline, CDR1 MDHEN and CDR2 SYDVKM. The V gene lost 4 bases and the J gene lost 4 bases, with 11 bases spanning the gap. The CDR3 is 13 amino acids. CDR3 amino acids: CASSSSGDYEQYF. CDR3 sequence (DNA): TGTGCCAGCAGTTCATCAGGGGATTACGAGCAGTACTTC.

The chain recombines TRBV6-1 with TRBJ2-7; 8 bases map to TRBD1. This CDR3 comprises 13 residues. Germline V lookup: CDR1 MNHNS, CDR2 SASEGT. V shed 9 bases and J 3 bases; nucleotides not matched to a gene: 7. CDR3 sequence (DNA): TGTGCCAGTACTCGGGACAGGAACTACGAGCAGTACTTC. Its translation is CASTRDRNYEQYF.